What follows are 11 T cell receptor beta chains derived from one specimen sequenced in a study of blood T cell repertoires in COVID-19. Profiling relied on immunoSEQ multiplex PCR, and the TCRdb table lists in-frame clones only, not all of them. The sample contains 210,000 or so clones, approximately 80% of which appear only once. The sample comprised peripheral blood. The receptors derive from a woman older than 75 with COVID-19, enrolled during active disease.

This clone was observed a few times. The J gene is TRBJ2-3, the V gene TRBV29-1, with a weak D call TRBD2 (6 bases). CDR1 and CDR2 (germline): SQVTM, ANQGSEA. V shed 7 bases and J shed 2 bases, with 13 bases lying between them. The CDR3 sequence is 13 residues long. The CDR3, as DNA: TGCAGCGCCGCTAGCGACCCCACAGATACGCAGTATTTT. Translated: CSAASDPTDTQYF.

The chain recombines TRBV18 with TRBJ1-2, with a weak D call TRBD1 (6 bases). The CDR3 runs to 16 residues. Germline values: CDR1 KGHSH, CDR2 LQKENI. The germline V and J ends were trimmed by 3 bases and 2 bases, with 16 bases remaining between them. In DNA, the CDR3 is TGTGCCAGCTCACCCTGGGCTCCAGGGGTGAACTATGGCTACACCTTC. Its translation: CASSPWAPGVNYGYTF.

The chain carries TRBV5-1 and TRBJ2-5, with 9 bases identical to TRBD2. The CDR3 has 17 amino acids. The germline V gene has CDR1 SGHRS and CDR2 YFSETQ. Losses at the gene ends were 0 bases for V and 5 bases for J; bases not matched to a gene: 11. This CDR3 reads CASSLDAGGPEGETQYF. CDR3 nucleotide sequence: TGCGCCAGCAGCTTGGATGCGGGGGGGCCGGAAGGTGAGACCCAGTACTTC.

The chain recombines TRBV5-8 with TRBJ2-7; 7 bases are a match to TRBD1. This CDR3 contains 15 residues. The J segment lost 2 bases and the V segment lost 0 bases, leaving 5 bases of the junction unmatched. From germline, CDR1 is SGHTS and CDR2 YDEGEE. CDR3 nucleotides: TGTGCCAGCAGCTTGGCTGGACAGGTAGCCTACGAGCAGTACTTC. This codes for CASSLAGQVAYEQYF.

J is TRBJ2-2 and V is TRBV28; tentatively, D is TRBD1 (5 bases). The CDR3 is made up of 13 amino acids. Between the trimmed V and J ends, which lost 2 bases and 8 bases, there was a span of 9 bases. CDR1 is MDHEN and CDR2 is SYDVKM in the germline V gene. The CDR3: CASSLGALGELFF. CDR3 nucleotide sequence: TGTGCCAGCAGTTTAGGGGCATTGGGGGAGCTGTTTTTT. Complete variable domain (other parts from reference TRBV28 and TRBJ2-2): DVKVTQSSRYLVKRTGEKVFLECVQDMDHENMFWYRQDPGLGLRLIYFSYDVKMKEKGDIPEGYSVSREKKERFSLILESASTNQTSMYLCASSLGALGELFFGEGSRLTVL.

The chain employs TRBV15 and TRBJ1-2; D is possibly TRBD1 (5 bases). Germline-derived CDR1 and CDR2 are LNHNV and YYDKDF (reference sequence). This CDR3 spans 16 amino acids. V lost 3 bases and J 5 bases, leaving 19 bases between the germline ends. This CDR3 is CATSRQVGGEAYGYTF. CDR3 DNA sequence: TGTGCCACCAGCAGGCAGGTGGGGGGGGAGGCTTATGGCTACACCTTC.

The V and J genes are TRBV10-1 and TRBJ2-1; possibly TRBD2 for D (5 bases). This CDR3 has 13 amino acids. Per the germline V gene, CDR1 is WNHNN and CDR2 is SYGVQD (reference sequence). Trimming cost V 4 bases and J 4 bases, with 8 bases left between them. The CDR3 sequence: CASSAGSYNEQFF. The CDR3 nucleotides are TGCGCCAGCAGTGCGGGAAGTTACAATGAGCAGTTCTTC.

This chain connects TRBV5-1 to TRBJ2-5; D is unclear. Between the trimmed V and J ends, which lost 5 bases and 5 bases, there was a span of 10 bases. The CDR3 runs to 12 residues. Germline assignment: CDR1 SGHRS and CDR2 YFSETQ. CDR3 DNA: TGCGCCAGCAGTTCTCTTCAGGAGACCCAGTACTTC. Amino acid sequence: CASSSLQETQYF.

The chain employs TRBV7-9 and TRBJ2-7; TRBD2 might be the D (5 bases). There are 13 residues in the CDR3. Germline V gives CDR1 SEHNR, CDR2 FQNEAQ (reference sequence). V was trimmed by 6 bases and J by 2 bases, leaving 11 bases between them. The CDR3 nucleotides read TGTGCCAGCAGAGGGCCCGGGGCCTACGAGCAGTACTTC. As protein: CASRGPGAYEQYF. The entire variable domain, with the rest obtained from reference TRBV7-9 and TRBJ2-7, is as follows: DTGVSQNPRHKITKRGQNVTFRCDPISEHNRLYWYRQTLGQGPEFLTYFQNEAQLEKSRLLSDRFSAERPKGSFSTLEIQRTEQGDSAMYLCASRGPGAYEQYFGPGTRLTVT.

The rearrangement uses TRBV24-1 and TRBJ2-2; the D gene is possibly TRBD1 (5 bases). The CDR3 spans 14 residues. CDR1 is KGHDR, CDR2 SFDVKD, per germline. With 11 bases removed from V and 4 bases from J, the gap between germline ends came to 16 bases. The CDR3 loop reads CAIQSGSSTGELFF. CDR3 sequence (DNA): TGTGCCATCCAATCAGGGTCAAGCACCGGGGAGCTGTTTTTT.

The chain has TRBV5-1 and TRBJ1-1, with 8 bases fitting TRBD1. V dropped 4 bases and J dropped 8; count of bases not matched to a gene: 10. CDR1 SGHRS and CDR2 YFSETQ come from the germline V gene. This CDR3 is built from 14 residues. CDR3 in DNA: TGCGCCAGCAGCCGGATCGGGACAGGAGTGGAAGCTTTCTTT. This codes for CASSRIGTGVEAFF.